The 7 T cell receptor beta chains listed next were all sequenced from one sample in a study of monozygotic twins with cystic fibrosis. Sequencing used immunoSEQ multiplex PCR; TCRdb keeps in-frame clones, though not all of them. Of about 17,000 clones in the sample, around 96% were seen once. Sequenced: blood. These receptors all come from a girl aged 2 to 9 with cystic fibrosis.

The CDR3 spells CATSRKLQGSSGANVLTF. CDR3 nucleotides: TGTGCCACCAGCAGAAAACTACAGGGAAGCTCTGGGGCCAACGTCCTGACTTTC. The J gene is TRBJ2-6, the V gene TRBV15; D possibly corresponds to TRBD1 (6 bases). The CDR3 contains 18 residues. V lost 2 bases to trimming and J lost 0 bases, with 14 bases between them. Per the germline V gene, CDR1 is LNHNV and CDR2 is YYDKDF (reference sequence).

This clone was picked up one time. This chain uses TRBV10-3 with TRBJ2-1; D uncertain. The CDR3 is made up of 11 amino acids. Germline V lookup: CDR1 ENHRY, CDR2 SYGVKD. Trimming shortened V by 7 bases and J by 10 bases, and 11 bases separated the two germline ends. CDR3 protein: CAIKGGREQFF. CDR3 DNA: TGTGCCATCAAAGGCGGAAGGGAGCAGTTCTTC.

This chain joins TRBV30 and TRBJ1-2, with TRBD1 matching over 7 bases. V shed 6 bases, J shed 8 bases, and the junction held 6 bases outside the gene matches. Germline values: CDR1 GTSNPN, CDR2 SVGIG (reference sequence). This CDR3 is 11 amino acids long. CDR3 region: CACGQALGYTF. Written as DNA, the CDR3 is TGTGCCTGCGGACAGGCCCTCGGCTACACCTTC.

The chain couples TRBV6-5 to TRBJ2-7; TRBD1 is a possible D gene (5 bases). Trimming stripped 6 bases from V and 2 bases from J, with 14 bases between. CDR1 and CDR2 (germline): MNHEY, SVGAGI. The CDR3 loop spans 14 amino acids. CDR3 sequence reads: CASSQTGSPYEQYF. Here the CDR3 DNA reads TGTGCCAGCAGCCAAACAGGTTCCCCCTACGAGCAGTACTTC.

CDR3 protein: CASRAIAAGSVNEQFF. DNA of the CDR3: TGTGCCAGCAGAGCCATTGCAGCGGGGTCTGTCAATGAGCAGTTCTTC. The rearrangement uses TRBV2 and TRBJ2-1; 7 nucleotides match TRBD2. This CDR3 has 16 residues. V dropped 6 bases and J dropped 6; count of bases not matched to a gene: 14. The germline V gene has CDR1 SNHLY and CDR2 FYNNEI.

This rearrangement joins TRBV6-5 to TRBJ2-3; 8 nucleotides match TRBD2. Per the germline V gene, CDR1 is MNHEY and CDR2 is SVGAGI. V was clipped by 1 base and J by 1 base; unmatched bases: 1. The CDR3 runs 15 residues. For the CDR3, the DNA is TGTGCCAGCAGTTACTTCGGGGGGGGCACAGATACGCAGTATTTT. Its translation: CASSYFGGGTDTQYF.

V gene TRBV2 combines with J gene TRBJ1-4; D call uncertain. The CDR3 runs 15 residues. V lost 2 bases to trimming and J lost 0 bases, with 7 bases between them. Germline V CDR1 and CDR2: SNHLY, FYNNEI. The CDR3 DNA is TGTGCCAGCAGTGAAAGGGCAGCAACTAATGAAAAACTGTTTTTT. Its protein is CASSERAATNEKLFF.